These T cell receptor beta chains were read from a single sample in a study of cytomegalovirus exposure and HLA in healthy donors. Sequenced by immunoSEQ multiplex PCR; TCRdb stores in-frame clones only, minus some. The table records about 240,000 clones, more than 75% of them present only once. The source material was PBMCs. Source of these receptors: a woman in her thirties in good health and CMV-seropositive. The CDR3 runs from the conserved cysteine through the conserved F or W. D genes are given only for firm matches. A clone size is listed for some rows: how often the clone was seen (once, few, many), or a class if it is expanded.

>TRBJ2-7|TRBV19|NA|TRBD1
CASSVRQGSYEQYF
TGTGCCAGTAGTGTAAGACAGGGGTCCTACGAGCAGTACTTC
>TRBJ2-7|TRBV27|NA|TRBD2
CASSLSLADIAYEQYF
TGTGCCAGCAGTTTATCACTAGCGGATATTGCCTACGAGCAGTACTTC
>TRBJ1-4|TRBV30|NA|TRBD1
CAWSVPGTGHKLFF
TGTGCCTGGAGTGTACCCGGGACAGGGCACAAACTGTTTTTT
>TRBJ2-1|TRBV9|NA|TRBD2
CASSVASGLYNEQFF
TGTGCCAGCAGCGTAGCTAGCGGTTTATACAATGAGCAGTTCTTC
>TRBJ1-4|TRBV4-2|NA|NA
CASSQVSGATNEKLFF
TGTGCCAGCAGCCAAGTCTCGGGGGCAACTAATGAAAAACTGTTTTTT
>TRBJ2-7|TRBV5-4|NA|TRBD2
CASSPGLASYEQYF
TGTGCCAGCAGTCCGGGACTAGCGAGTTACGAGCAGTACTTC
>TRBJ1-2|TRBV4-1|NA|NA
CASSQEGHGGTPYGYTF
TGCGCCAGCAGCCAAGAAGGCCACGGCGGGACTCCTTATGGCTACACCTTC
>TRBJ2-7|TRBV5-1|NA|TRBD2
CASSAGLAEDEQYF
TGCGCCAGCAGCGCGGGACTAGCGGAGGACGAGCAGTACTTC
>TRBJ1-5|TRBV18|NA|NA
CASSPTGRNQPQHF
TGTGCCAGCTCACCTACAGGGCGCAATCAGCCCCAGCATTTT
>TRBJ2-7|TRBV2|NA|NA
CASGDSGLWPGAYEQYF
TGTGCCAGCGGGGACAGCGGACTATGGCCTGGGGCCTACGAGCAGTACTTC
>TRBJ1-3|TRBV6-1|few|NA
CASSESFGNTIYF
TGTGCCAGCAGTGAATCGTTCGGAAACACCATATATTTT
>TRBJ1-1|TRBV5-1|NA|NA
CASSRDMNTEAFF
TGCGCCAGCTCTCGGGACATGAACACTGAAGCTTTCTTT
>TRBJ1-5|TRBV28|NA|NA
CASSETTTGYNQPQHF
TGTGCCAGCAGTGAGACCACAACAGGGTACAATCAGCCCCAGCATTTT
>TRBJ2-7|TRBV28|NA|NA
CASNRGAGDPPEQYF
TGTGCCAGCAACCGCGGGGCAGGTGATCCTCCCGAGCAGTACTTC
>TRBJ2-7|TRBV4-1|NA|NA
CASSQEIDWASYEQYF
TGCGCCAGCAGCCAAGAAATAGATTGGGCTTCCTACGAGCAGTACTTC
>TRBJ2-1|TRBV5-1|NA|TRBD1
CASSSGGDEQFF
TGCGCCAGCAGCTCAGGGGGTGATGAGCAGTTCTTC
>TRBJ2-5|TRBV5-1|NA|TRBD2
CASSVGLGFVEETQYF
TGCGCCAGCAGCGTGGGACTAGGTTTCGTTGAAGAGACCCAGTACTTC
>TRBJ1-1|TRBV11-2|NA|NA
CASSRGAFMMNTEAFF
TGTGCCAGCAGCCGCGGGGCGTTTATGATGAACACTGAAGCTTTCTTT
>TRBJ2-6|TRBV5-4|once|TRBD1
CASSKGQGADSGANVLTF
TGTGCCAGCAGCAAGGGACAGGGGGCTGACTCTGGGGCCAACGTCCTGACTTTC
>TRBJ1-2|TRBV11-3|NA|NA
CASSSGTLGYTF
TGTGCCAGCAGCTCCGGGACTCTCGGCTACACCTTC
>TRBJ2-7|TRBV10-3|NA|NA
CAIAAETGYYEQYF
TGTGCCATCGCTGCCGAGACAGGATACTATGAGCAGTACTTC
>TRBJ2-3|TRBV27|NA|NA
CASSFPVSTDTQYF
TGTGCCAGCAGTTTTCCCGTAAGCACAGATACGCAGTATTTT
>TRBJ1-4|TRBV7-9|NA|TRBD1
CASSSPGVGTGGEKLFF
TGTGCCAGCAGCTCGCCGGGTGTCGGGACAGGGGGTGAAAAACTGTTTTTT
>TRBJ2-1|TRBV30|NA|NA
CAWSYGGLYNEQFF
TGTGCCTGGAGTTACGGGGGTCTTTACAATGAGCAGTTCTTC
>TRBJ2-7|TRBV29-1|once|NA
CSALGGGEGGYEQYF
TGCAGCGCCCTTGGAGGGGGGGAGGGCGGGTACGAGCAGTACTTC
>TRBJ2-5|TRBV5-1|NA|NA
CASSLPLANQETQYF
TGCGCCAGCAGCTTGCCGTTAGCTAACCAAGAGACCCAGTACTTC
>TRBJ1-1|TRBV19|NA|TRBD1
CASSGQGAGEAFF
TGTGCCAGTAGTGGACAGGGGGCCGGGGAAGCTTTCTTT
>TRBJ2-3|TRBV11-2|NA|NA
CASSHAGSDTQYF
TGTGCCAGCTCTCATGCGGGGTCAGATACGCAGTATTTT
>TRBJ1-4|TRBV2|NA|NA
CASSVVGATNEKLFF
TGTGCCAGCAGTGTGGTAGGGGCAACTAATGAAAAACTGTTTTTT
>TRBJ1-1|TRBV5-1|NA|NA
CASSFEQGRGTEAFF
TGCGCCAGCAGCTTCGAGCAGGGGAGAGGGACTGAAGCTTTCTTT
>TRBJ2-1|TRBV19|NA|TRBD2
CASSIDREGRDEQFF
TGTGCCAGTAGTATAGACCGGGAGGGCCGTGATGAGCAGTTCTTC
>TRBJ2-2|TRBV15|NA|TRBD2
CATSREPGLAGYMVTGELFF
TGTGCCACCAGCAGAGAACCGGGACTAGCGGGTTATATGGTAACCGGGGAGCTGTTTTTT
>TRBJ2-1|TRBV7-3|NA|TRBD2
CASSLSGRLNNEQFF
TGTGCCAGCAGTCTTAGCGGGAGGTTGAACAATGAGCAGTTCTTC
>TRBJ2-7|TRBV4-2|once|NA
CASSQGPGLAGGLPYEQYF
TGTGCCAGCAGCCAAGGGCCCGGGTTGGCTGGCGGGCTTCCCTACGAGCAGTACTTC
>TRBJ1-1|TRBV5-6|NA|TRBD1
CASSLRDRGYTEAFF
TGTGCCAGCAGCTTGAGGGACAGGGGCTACACTGAAGCTTTCTTT
>TRBJ2-5|TRBV7-8|NA|TRBD1
CASSYRGQGAYETQYF
TGTGCCAGCAGCTATCGTGGACAGGGGGCTTATGAGACCCAGTACTTC
>TRBJ2-3|TRBV5-1|NA|NA
CASSYSPESGDTQYF
TGCGCCAGCAGCTATTCCCCGGAGTCCGGAGATACGCAGTATTTT
>TRBJ2-7|TRBV19|NA|NA
CASNGPGDVGYEQYF
TGTGCCAGCAATGGGCCAGGGGATGTGGGCTACGAGCAGTACTTC
>TRBJ2-1|TRBV6-5|NA|TRBD2
CASSQLAGGRGEQFF
TGTGCCAGCAGTCAACTAGCGGGAGGACGGGGTGAGCAGTTCTTC
>TRBJ2-3|TRBV7-2|NA|TRBD2
CASSPVGLTFFTDTQYF
TGTGCCAGCAGCCCCGTGGGACTAACCTTCTTCACAGATACGCAGTATTTT
>TRBJ2-7|TRBV4-1|NA|NA
CASSGGTEQYF
TGCGCCAGCAGCGGGGGGACGGAGCAGTACTTC
>TRBJ2-7|TRBV7-9|NA|TRBD1
CASSLNRGPYEQYF
TGTGCCAGCAGCTTGAATAGGGGGCCCTACGAGCAGTACTTC
>TRBJ1-4|TRBV30|few|NA
CAWIRKGLNEKLFF
TGTGCCTGGATTCGTAAGGGACTTAATGAAAAACTGTTTTTT
>TRBJ1-3|TRBV6-1|NA|NA
CASSDRIAGNTIYF
TGTGCCAGCAGTGACAGAATCGCTGGAAACACCATATATTTT
>TRBJ1-1|TRBV7-6|NA|NA
CASSQGWNTEAFF
TGTGCCAGCAGCCAGGGGTGGAACACTGAAGCTTTCTTT
>TRBJ2-3|TRBV5-1|few|NA
CASRLAIGGTQYF
TGCGCCAGCAGGTTAGCGATAGGAGGTACGCAGTATTTT
>TRBJ2-7|TRBV6-4|NA|NA
CASTSREGRGPSYEQYF
TGTGCCAGCACTTCACGGGAGGGGAGGGGGCCCTCCTACGAGCAGTACTTC
>TRBJ2-1|TRBV5-4|once|TRBD2
CASSSKRLAGANEQFF
TGTGCCAGCAGCTCAAAGCGACTAGCGGGAGCGAATGAGCAGTTCTTC
>TRBJ2-1|TRBV15|NA|TRBD1
CATSRDKTGLEQFF
TGTGCCACCAGCAGAGATAAGACAGGGCTTGAGCAGTTCTTC
>TRBJ1-5|TRBV28|NA|TRBD1
CASSLQGQANQPQHF
TGTGCCAGCAGTTTGCAGGGACAGGCAAATCAGCCCCAGCATTTT
>TRBJ2-3|TRBV6-5|NA|NA
CASSYKLAFKDTQYF
TGTGCCAGCAGCTATAAACTAGCTTTTAAAGATACGCAGTATTTT
>TRBJ2-1|TRBV5-1|NA|NA
CASSRGLADYNEQFF
TGCGCCAGCAGCCGGGGGCTAGCGGATTACAATGAGCAGTTCTTC
>TRBJ2-2|TRBV7-6|NA|TRBD1
CASSFFQLGGTNTGELFF
TGTGCCAGCAGCTTTTTTCAGTTAGGGGGCACGAACACCGGGGAGCTGTTTTTT
>TRBJ1-4|TRBV13|NA|TRBD1
CASSFTGESMLEKLFF
TGTGCCAGCAGCTTCACAGGGGAATCAATGCTTGAGAAACTGTTTTTT